The 30 T cell receptor beta chains below were found in one sample sequenced in a study of Graves' ophthalmopathy and Graves' hyperthyroidism. Amplification of TCR beta CDR3 regions used RNA transcripts. Following a first-round RT-PCR that used HTBI primers, a second-round multiplex PCR was carried out. From the multiplex PCR reads, TCRdb called clonotypes with MiXCR, one entry per CDR3 protein. The table has around 660,000 distinct CDR3 sequences, roughly two fifths seen once. Sequencing used peripheral blood. These receptors all stem from an adult man with Graves' ophthalmopathy.

This clonotype has a count of ten or more. This sequence joins TRBV12-3 or TRBV12-4 and TRBJ1-3; D is ambiguous. The ends were cut back, 1 base at V and 5 bases at J, with 3 bases in the middle. CDR3 length: 12 amino acids. The DNA of the CDR3 is TGTGCCAGCAGTTTAGGGAGAAACACCATATATTTT. It translates to CASSLGRNTIYF.

This sequence joins TRBV11-2 and TRBJ1-1, with 9 bases aligning to TRBD1. V trimming: 3 bases; J trimming: 8 bases; junction bases outside the gene matches: 10. The CDR3 covers 15 residues. Looked up from germline, CDR1 is SGHAT and CDR2 is FQNNGV. The CDR3 here is CASSFPGQGWMEAFF. CDR3 bases: TGTGCCAGCAGCTTCCCGGGACAGGGATGGATGGAAGCTTTCTTT.

J is TRBJ1-2 and V is TRBV19, with 9 nucleotides matching TRBD1. Germline trimming cut 6 bases from V and 1 base from J; bases unmatched to any gene: 21. Per the germline V gene, CDR1 is LNHDA and CDR2 is SQIVND (reference sequence). The CDR3 loop spans 20 amino acids. The CDR3 nucleotides are TGTGCCAGTAGCTCCCATTTGTGGGACAGGGAAGCCCAGCTTAACTATGGCTACACCTTC. It encodes CASSSHLWDREAQLNYGYTF.

This clonotype was observed at least ten times. The chain combines TRBV29-1 with TRBJ1-2; the D is unclear. The V end lost 3 bases, the J end lost 3 bases, and 17 bases lay between the germline ends. CDR1 SQVTM and CDR2 ANQGSEA come from the germline V gene. There are 15 residues in the CDR3. The CDR3: CSVDMMGRGDYGYTF. CDR3 nucleotides: TGCAGCGTTGACATGATGGGCAGAGGCGACTATGGCTACACCTTC.

At least ten counts were recorded for this clonotype. The chain recombines TRBV7-8 with TRBJ2-5, with TRBD2 as a possible D gene (5 bases). Germline CDR1 is SGHVS and CDR2 is FQNEAQ. The CDR3 loop spans 16 amino acids. Trimming stripped 9 bases from V and 4 bases from J, with 24 bases between. The CDR3 DNA reads TGTGCCAGTACTCCCAGGCGGGCCCCTCTTCGAGAGACCCAGTACTTC. This sequence encodes CASTPRRAPLRETQYF.

V gene TRBV20-1 combines with J gene TRBJ2-7; 8 nucleotides agree with TRBD2. Germline V gene lookup returns CDR1 DFQATT and CDR2 SNEGSKA (reference sequence). The V segment lost 1 base and the J segment 3 bases; nucleotides outside the gene matches: 14. This CDR3 has 17 amino acids. The CDR3 here is CSARGRDNGGGYYEQYF. In DNA form, the CDR3 reads TGCAGTGCTAGAGGTCGGGATAACGGGGGGGGGTACTACGAGCAGTACTTC.

The V gene is TRBV7-3, the J gene TRBJ2-2; 8 nucleotides line up with TRBD2. CDR3 length: 16 amino acids. Germline V lookup: CDR1 SGHTA, CDR2 FQGTGA. Unmatched junction bases numbered 9, after V lost 5 bases and J lost 4 bases. The CDR3 region is CASSHASGPATGELFF. Here the CDR3 DNA reads TGTGCCAGCAGCCACGCTAGCGGGCCAGCCACCGGGGAGCTGTTTTTT. Full variable domain (outside the CDR3, taken from reference TRBV7-3 and TRBJ2-2): GAGVSQTPSNKVTEKGKYVELRCDPISGHTALYWYRQSLGQGPEFLIYFQGTGAADDSGLPNDRFFAVRPEGSVSTLKIQRTERGDSAVYLCASSHASGPATGELFFGEGSRLTVL.

With regard to this clonotype: A single base separates this from a much larger clone, so it may be a read error. This chain joins TRBV6-1 and TRBJ2-7; either TRBD1 or TRBD2 may fit D (6 bases each). Germline V lookup: CDR1 MNHNS, CDR2 SASEGT. The CDR3 extends over 13 amino acids. The V end lost 10 bases, the J end lost 3 bases, and 16 bases lay between the germline ends. CDR3 amino acids: CAIRAGEVYEQYF. In nucleotides, the CDR3 is TGTGCCATCAGGGCAGGGGAGGTCTACGAGCAGTACTTC.

This clonotype was seen at least ten times. The rearrangement joins TRBV6-5 to TRBJ1-1; the D is unclear. This CDR3 spans 14 amino acids. CDR1 and CDR2 (germline): MNHEY, SVGAGI. The V end was cut by 6 bases, the J end by 1 base, with 12 bases between. In DNA form, the CDR3 reads TGTGCCAGCAGCCCCAGGACGGGGAACACTGAAGCTTTCTTT. It yields the protein CASSPRTGNTEAFF.

The V and J genes are TRBV20-1 and TRBJ1-2; D is undetermined. The CDR3 is made up of 13 amino acids. CDR1 is DFQATT and CDR2 is SNEGSKA in the germline V gene (reference sequence). Trimming left V 6 bases short and J 4 bases short, with 15 bases between. The CDR3 DNA reads TGCAGTGCCTGGGTCCCCGTGGGCTATGGCTACACCTTC. Translation: CSAWVPVGYGYTF.

The rearrangement uses TRBV7-9 and TRBJ1-5, with D tentatively TRBD1 (6 bases). V gave up 1 base and J gave up 6 bases, with 7 bases separating them. The CDR3 runs 13 residues. Per the germline V gene, CDR1 is SEHNR and CDR2 is FQNEAQ (reference sequence). This chain's CDR3 is CASSLEGGQPQHF. The CDR3, as DNA: TGTGCCAGCAGCTTAGAGGGGGGTCAGCCCCAGCATTTT. The complete variable domain, with remaining parts taken from reference TRBV7-9 and TRBJ1-5, reads DTGVSQNPRHKITKRGQNVTFRCDPISEHNRLYWYRQTLGQGPEFLTYFQNEAQLEKSRLLSDRFSAERPKGSFSTLEIQRTEQGDSAMYLCASSLEGGQPQHFGDGTRLSIL.

The rearrangement joins TRBV25-1 to TRBJ1-6; 10 bases align to TRBD1. The CDR3 extends over 15 amino acids. CDR1 and CDR2 from the germline V gene are MGHDK and SYGVNS. Trimming cost V 3 bases and J 10 bases; bases outside gene matches: 6. CDR3 DNA sequence: TGTGCCAGCAGTGAGGGACAGGGGAGTTTCTCACCCCTCCACTTT. This codes for CASSEGQGSFSPLHF.

The chain combines TRBV7-2 with TRBJ2-1; D remains unclear. CDR3 length equals 12 residues. Per the germline V gene, CDR1 is SGHTA and CDR2 is FQGNSA. The germline V and J ends were trimmed by 2 bases and 2 bases, with 1 base remaining between them. CDR3 DNA sequence: TGTGCCAGCAGCTTACCCTACAATGAGCAGTTCTTC. It translates to CASSLPYNEQFF.

About this clonotype: Since a much larger clone is just one base distant, this may be a read error. CDR3 region: CASRTWEAHTEAFF. The DNA of the CDR3 is TGTGCCAGCAGGACATGGGAGGCTCACACTGAAGCTTTCTTT. The chain uses TRBV5-6 and TRBJ1-1; D gene ambiguous. The CDR3 sequence is 14 residues long. V gave up 5 bases and J gave up 3 bases, with 14 bases separating them. Looked up from germline, CDR1 is SGHDT and CDR2 is YYEEEE.

There are a few counts of this clonotype. The chain employs TRBV4-1 and TRBJ2-5; TRBD2 agrees at 9 bases. The CDR3 loop spans 15 amino acids. The trim removed 2 bases at V and 5 bases at J, leaving 6 bases unmatched. Germline V gene data show CDR1 as MGHRA and CDR2 as YSYEKL. The CDR3, as DNA: TGCGCCAGCAGCCAACCGGGACTAGCAATGGAGACCCAGTACTTC. Translated, it gives CASSQPGLAMETQYF.

As for this clonotype: This sequence may be a read error, since a much larger clone differs from it by one base. V and J are TRBV13 and TRBJ2-6; a weak D match, TRBD1 (5 bases). Germline V gene lookup returns CDR1 PRHDT and CDR2 FYEKMQ (reference sequence). The CDR3 runs to 16 residues. The CDR3 protein is CASSGHHFSGANVMTF. The CDR3 bases are TGTGCCAGCAGTGGGCACCACTTCTCTGGGGCCAACGTCATGACTTTC.

The rearrangement links TRBV29-1 to TRBJ2-7, with 8 bases identical to TRBD1. The CDR3 spans 13 residues. The junction had 7 bases not matched to a gene; V was cut back by 4 bases and J by 5 bases. Looked up from germline, CDR1 is SQVTM and CDR2 is ANQGSEA. DNA of the CDR3: TGCAGCGTTGTAAGGGGGACAGGCAACGAGCAGTACTTC. Its protein product is CSVVRGTGNEQYF.

This clonotype was seen only a few times. The chain has TRBV12-5 and TRBJ1-2; D may be TRBD1 (6 bases). Per germline, CDR1 LGHNT and CDR2 FRNRAP. The CDR3 covers 13 residues. Between the trimmed V and J ends, which lost 6 bases and 8 bases, there was a span of 16 bases. Here the CDR3 DNA reads TGTGCTAGTGGGACACAGGGATTGGAGGGCTACACCTTC. Translating gives CASGTQGLEGYTF.

This clonotype occurred once. A much larger clone differs from this one at a single base, so this may be a read error. This chain joins TRBV10-3 and TRBJ1-5; D is uncertain. With 4 bases removed from V and 1 base from J, the gap between germline ends came to 8 bases. Germline V CDR1 and CDR2: ENHRY, SYGVKD. The CDR3 totals 14 residues. Here the CDR3 DNA reads TGTGCCATCAGTGGGCCGGGGAGCAATCAGCCCCAGCATTTT. Its translation: CAISGPGSNQPQHF.

Note on this clonotype: An end of the junction differs from the germline gene, which may be a read error. V and J are TRBV7-7 and TRBJ2-2, with D possibly matching TRBD1 (5 bases). Germline CDR1 SSHAT, CDR2 FNYEAQ (reference sequence). The CDR3 is 15 amino acids. The CDR3 DNA follows: TGTGCTAGCAGCTCACAGGCGGTCAACACCGGGGAGCTGTTTTTT. It specifies CASSSQAVNTGELFF. Supplemented by reference TRBV7-7 and TRBJ2-2, the full variable domain reads GAGVSQSPRYKVTKRGQDVTLRCDPISSHATLYWYQQALGQGPEFLTYFNYEAQPDKSGLPSDRFSAERPEGSISTLTIQRTEQRDSAMYRCASSSQAVNTGELFFGEGSRLTVL.

There are many counts of this clonotype. This chain uses TRBV24-1 with TRBJ2-2, with TRBD1 matching over 8 bases. Trimming took 9 bases from V and 3 from J; bases not matched to a gene: 23. The germline V gene has CDR1 KGHDR and CDR2 SFDVKD. The CDR3 sequence is 20 residues long. The CDR3: CATRGGWDRFADQDTGELFF. The CDR3 DNA sequence: TGTGCCACCCGTGGTGGTTGGGACAGGTTTGCGGATCAGGACACCGGGGAGCTGTTTTTT.

This clonotype showed up many times. The J gene is TRBJ2-5, the V gene TRBV4-2, with a tentative D call TRBD2 (5 bases). Germline CDR1 reads LGHNA; CDR2 reads YNFKEQ. The CDR3 has 12 amino acids. V lost 3 bases and J lost 5, with 7 bases in between. The CDR3 DNA sequence: TGTGCCAGCAGCCAGGAGCGGGAGACCCAGTACTTC. Its protein product is CASSQERETQYF.

In this sample, this clonotype turned up many times. The J gene is TRBJ2-5, the V gene TRBV5-4, with D perhaps given as TRBD1 or TRBD2 (5 bases each). This CDR3 has 13 amino acids. Germline V gene sequence: CDR1 SGHNT, CDR2 YYREEE (reference sequence). Trimming left V 0 bases short and J 4 bases short, with 7 bases between. The CDR3 nucleotides read TGTGCCAGCAGCTTGGTGGGACGAGAGACCCAGTACTTC. Residues: CASSLVGRETQYF.

The chain recombines TRBV10-3 with TRBJ1-1; D is unresolved. V was pared by 7 bases and J by 3 bases, with 12 bases between. The CDR3 runs to 13 residues. Germline CDR1 ENHRY, CDR2 SYGVKD. The CDR3 region is CAIKEGRYTEAFF. The CDR3 coding sequence is TGTGCCATCAAAGAGGGTCGGTACACTGAAGCTTTCTTT.

This clonotype has ten or more counts. The CDR3 coding sequence is TGTGCCAGCAGTTTAGGACAGGTGTCGTGGGAAAAACTGTTTTTT. Its protein product is CASSLGQVSWEKLFF. V and J are TRBV12-3 or TRBV12-4 and TRBJ1-4; maybe TRBD1 (6 bases). This CDR3 is built from 15 residues. V was shortened by 1 base and J by 8 bases, with 14 bases between the two germline ends.

This chain links TRBV7-2 with TRBJ2-5, with 10 nucleotides matching TRBD2. V dropped 3 bases and J dropped 0; count of bases not matched to a gene: 4. The CDR3 has 16 residues. The germline V gene encodes CDR1 SGHTA and CDR2 FQGNSA. CDR3 coding DNA: TGTGCCAGCAGCTTTGGGACTAGCGACAACCAAGAGACCCAGTACTTC. This encodes CASSFGTSDNQETQYF. Full variable domain (missing parts from reference TRBV7-2 and TRBJ2-5): GAGVSQSPSNKVTEKGKDVELRCDPISGHTALYWYRQSLGQGLEFLIYFQGNSAPDKSGLPSDRFSAERTGGSVSTLTIQRTQQEDSAVYLCASSFGTSDNQETQYFGPGTRLLVL.

V usage is TRBV2 and J usage is TRBJ1-6; D not resolved. CDR3 size: 14 residues. Germline lookup yields CDR1 SNHLY and CDR2 FYNNEI. V lost 2 bases to trimming and J lost 9 bases, with 11 bases between them. The CDR3, as DNA: TGTGCCAGCAGTGAACGACTGAGGGCTTCACCCCTCCACTTT. This translates into CASSERLRASPLHF. Full variable domain (missing parts from reference TRBV2 and TRBJ1-6): EPEVTQTPSHQVTQMGQEVILRCVPISNHLYFYWYRQILGQKVEFLVSFYNNEISEKSEIFDDQFSVERPDGSNFTLKIRSTKLEDSAMYFCASSERLRASPLHFGNGTRLTVT.

This clonotype was seen at least ten times. The chain carries TRBV7-8 and TRBJ2-5; D unclear. CDR1 is SGHVS, CDR2 FQNEAQ, per germline. The length of the CDR3 is 16 residues. Trimming cost V 3 bases and J 0 bases, with 14 bases left between them. The CDR3 region has the DNA TGTGCCAGCAGCTTTAGGACCTCTTTGGACCAAGAGACCCAGTACTTC. Its translation: CASSFRTSLDQETQYF.

The CDR3 DNA is TGTACCAGCAGCCGGGGACGGTTCTACGAGCAGTACTTC. It is translated as CTSSRGRFYEQYF. V and J are TRBV7-2 and TRBJ2-7, with D perhaps given as TRBD1 or TRBD2 (5 bases each). Trimming took 5 bases from V and 3 from J, leaving 11 bases between them. The CDR3 covers 13 residues. Germline V gene sequence: CDR1 SGHTA, CDR2 FQGNSA.

Many counts were recorded for this clonotype. The V gene is TRBV7-9, the J gene TRBJ2-7; 7 positions match TRBD1. The V gene's germline CDR1 is SEHNR and CDR2 FQNEAQ (reference sequence). J gave up 2 bases and V 5 bases, and 9 bases lay outside the gene matches. The CDR3 contains 15 residues. The CDR3, as DNA: TGTGCCAGCAGCGCCCAGACAGGGATCCCCTACGAGCAGTACTTC. Its translation: CASSAQTGIPYEQYF.